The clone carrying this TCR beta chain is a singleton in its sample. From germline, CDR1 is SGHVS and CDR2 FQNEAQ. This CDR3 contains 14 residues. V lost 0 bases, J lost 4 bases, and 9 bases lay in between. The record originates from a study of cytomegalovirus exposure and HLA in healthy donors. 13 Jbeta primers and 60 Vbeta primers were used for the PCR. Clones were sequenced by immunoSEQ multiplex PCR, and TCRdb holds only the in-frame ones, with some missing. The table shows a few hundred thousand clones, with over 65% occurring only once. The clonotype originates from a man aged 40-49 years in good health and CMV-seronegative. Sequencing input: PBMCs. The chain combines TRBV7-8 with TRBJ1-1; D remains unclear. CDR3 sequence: CASSLARTATEAFF. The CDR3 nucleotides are TGTGCCAGCAGCTTAGCCAGGACTGCCACTGAAGCTTTCTTT. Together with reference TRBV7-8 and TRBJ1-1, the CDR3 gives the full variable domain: GAGVSQSPRYKVAKRGQDVALRCDPISGHVSLFWYQQALGQGPEFLTYFQNEAQLDKSGLPSDRFFAERPEGSVSTLKIQRTQQEDSAVYLCASSLARTATEAFFGQGTRLTVV.